This TCR beta chain stems from a study of blood T cell repertoires in COVID-19. Study information: Samples of COVID-19 (acute and convalescent) were obtained from the United States, Italy and Spain.

Patients at the Seattle site were enrolled during active infection and followed longitudinally. Germline-derived CDR1 and CDR2 are LGHDT and YNNKEL (reference sequence). V dropped 3 bases and J dropped 5 bases, with 11 bases sitting between them. This CDR3 spans 14 amino acids. Generated by immunoSEQ multiplex PCR, the TCRdb table keeps only in-frame clones and is missing some. The sample has 220,000 or so clones, roughly nine tenths seen once. This receptor was identified in a woman aged 45-59 years with COVID-19, enrolled during active disease. The source material was peripheral blood. This chain joins TRBV3-1 (or the pseudogene TRBV3-2) and TRBJ2-1; a possible D gene is TRBD2 (5 bases). As DNA, the CDR3 is TGTGCCAGCAGCCATACGGGATTCGACAATGAGCAGTTCTTC. This codes for CASSHTGFDNEQFF.